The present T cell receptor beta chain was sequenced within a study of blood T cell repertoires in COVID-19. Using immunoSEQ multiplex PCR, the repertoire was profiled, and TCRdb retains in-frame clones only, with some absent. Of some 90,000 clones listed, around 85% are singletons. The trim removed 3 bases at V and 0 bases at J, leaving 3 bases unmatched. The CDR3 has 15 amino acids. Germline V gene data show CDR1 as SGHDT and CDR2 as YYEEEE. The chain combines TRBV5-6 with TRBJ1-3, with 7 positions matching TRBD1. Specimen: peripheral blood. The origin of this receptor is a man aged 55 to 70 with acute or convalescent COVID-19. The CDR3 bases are TGTGCCAGCAGCTCGGGACAGTTCTCTGGAAACACCATATATTTT. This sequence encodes CASSSGQFSGNTIYF.